This T cell receptor (beta chain) originates from a study of T cell responses to AZD1222 COVID-19 vaccine. Notes on the study in general: Recipients of two AZD1222 doses showed rising Spike-specific TCR breadth and depth. Donor demographics were predominantly white British with a female majority; clonal diversity may be underestimated. Baseline seropositivity characterized only 5 to 7 AZD1222 recipients.

The germline V and J ends were trimmed by 5 bases and 0 bases, with 17 bases remaining between them. The CDR3 totals 17 residues. The germline gives CDR1 LNHDA, CDR2 SQIVND (reference sequence). This clone was counted a single time. The antigen is unknown. Generated by immunoSEQ multiplex PCR, the TCRdb table keeps only in-frame clones and is missing some. The table includes roughly 120,000 clones, around 89% detected once. The J gene is TRBJ2-4, the V gene TRBV19; TRBD2 is a possible D gene (5 bases). This receptor was identified in an adult in good health. Sequencing was performed on peripheral blood, taken on day 0 of AZD1222 vaccination. CDR3 sequence (DNA): TGTGCCAGTAGTGCTCGGACTGGGGATTTAGCCAAAAACATTCAGTACTTC. Its protein product is CASSARTGDLAKNIQYF.